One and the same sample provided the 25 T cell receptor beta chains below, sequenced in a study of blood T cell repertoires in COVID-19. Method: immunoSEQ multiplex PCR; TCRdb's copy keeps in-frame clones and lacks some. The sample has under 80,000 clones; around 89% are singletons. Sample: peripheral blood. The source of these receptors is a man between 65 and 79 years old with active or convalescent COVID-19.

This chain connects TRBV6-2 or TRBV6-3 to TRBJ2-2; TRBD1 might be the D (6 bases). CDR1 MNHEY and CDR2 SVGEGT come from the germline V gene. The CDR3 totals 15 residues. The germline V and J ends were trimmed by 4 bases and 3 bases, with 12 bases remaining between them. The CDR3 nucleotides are TGTGCCAGCAGTTCACAGACAGGCTACACCGGGGAGCTGTTTTTT. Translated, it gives CASSSQTGYTGELFF.

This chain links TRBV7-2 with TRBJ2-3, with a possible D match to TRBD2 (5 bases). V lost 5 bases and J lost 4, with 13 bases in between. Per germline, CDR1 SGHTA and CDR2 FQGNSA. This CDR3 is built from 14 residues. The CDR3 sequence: CASSSTRPPDTQYF. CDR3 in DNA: TGTGCCAGCAGCAGCACTAGGCCCCCAGATACGCAGTATTTT.

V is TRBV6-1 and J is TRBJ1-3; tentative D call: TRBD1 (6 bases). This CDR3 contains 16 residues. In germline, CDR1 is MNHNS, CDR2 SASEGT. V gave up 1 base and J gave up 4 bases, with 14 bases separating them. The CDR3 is CASSEGSGGPGNTIYF. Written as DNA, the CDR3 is TGTGCCAGCAGTGAAGGTTCCGGGGGGCCGGGAAACACCATATATTTT.

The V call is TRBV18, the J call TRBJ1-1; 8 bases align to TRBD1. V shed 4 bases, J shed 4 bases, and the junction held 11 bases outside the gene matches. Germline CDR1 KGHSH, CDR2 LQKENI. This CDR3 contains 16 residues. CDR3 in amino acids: CASSQTGDGGVTEAFF. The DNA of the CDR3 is TGTGCCAGCTCACAGACAGGGGATGGTGGTGTCACTGAAGCTTTCTTT.

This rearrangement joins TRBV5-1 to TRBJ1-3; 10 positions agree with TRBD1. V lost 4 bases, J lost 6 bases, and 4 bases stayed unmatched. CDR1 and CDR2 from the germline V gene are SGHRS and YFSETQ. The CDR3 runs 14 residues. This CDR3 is CASSEGTGVNTIYF. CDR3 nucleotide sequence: TGCGCCAGCAGCGAAGGGACAGGGGTAAACACCATATATTTT.

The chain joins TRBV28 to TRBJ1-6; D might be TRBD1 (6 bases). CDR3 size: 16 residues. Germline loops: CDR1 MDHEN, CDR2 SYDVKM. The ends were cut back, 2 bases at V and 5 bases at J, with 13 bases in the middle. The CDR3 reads CASSLVSGQNNSPLHF. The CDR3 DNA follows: TGTGCCAGCAGTTTAGTGAGCGGACAGAATAATTCACCCCTCCACTTT. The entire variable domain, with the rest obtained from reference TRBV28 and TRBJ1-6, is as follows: DVKVTQSSRYLVKRTGEKVFLECVQDMDHENMFWYRQDPGLGLRLIYFSYDVKMKEKGDIPEGYSVSREKKERFSLILESASTNQTSMYLCASSLVSGQNNSPLHFGNGTRLTVT.

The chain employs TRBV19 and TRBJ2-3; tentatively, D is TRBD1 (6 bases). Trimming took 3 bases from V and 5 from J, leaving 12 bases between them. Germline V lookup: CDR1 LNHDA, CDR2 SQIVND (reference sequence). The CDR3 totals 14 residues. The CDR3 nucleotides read TGTGCCAGTAGTATTGCACAGGGAAAAGATACGCAGTATTTT. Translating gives CASSIAQGKDTQYF.

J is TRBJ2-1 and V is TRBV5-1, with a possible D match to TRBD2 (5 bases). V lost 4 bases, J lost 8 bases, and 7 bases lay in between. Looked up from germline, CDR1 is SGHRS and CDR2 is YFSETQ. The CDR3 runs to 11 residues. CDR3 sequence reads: CASSPGDEQFF. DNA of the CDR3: TGCGCCAGCAGCCCCGGGGATGAGCAGTTCTTC.

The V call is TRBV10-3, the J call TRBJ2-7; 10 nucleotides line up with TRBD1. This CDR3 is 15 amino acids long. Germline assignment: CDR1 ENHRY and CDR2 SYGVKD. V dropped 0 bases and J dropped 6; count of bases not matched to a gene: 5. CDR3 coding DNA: TGTGCCATCAGTGAGTCGACAGGGGGCGGTCTCGAGCAGTACTTC. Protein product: CAISESTGGGLEQYF.

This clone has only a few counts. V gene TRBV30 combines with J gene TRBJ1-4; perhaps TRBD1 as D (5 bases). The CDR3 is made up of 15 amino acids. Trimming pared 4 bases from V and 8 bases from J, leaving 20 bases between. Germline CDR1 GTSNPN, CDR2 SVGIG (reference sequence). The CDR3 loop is CAWTPAAGRSEKLFF. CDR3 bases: TGTGCCTGGACGCCCGCGGCAGGGAGGTCGGAAAAACTGTTTTTT.

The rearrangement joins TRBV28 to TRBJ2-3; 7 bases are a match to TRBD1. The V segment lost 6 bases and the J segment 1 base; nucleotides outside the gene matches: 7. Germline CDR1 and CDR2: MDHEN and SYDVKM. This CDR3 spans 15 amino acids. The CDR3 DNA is TGTGCCAGCAGCCTACAGGGGAGCGGCACAGATACGCAGTATTTT. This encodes CASSLQGSGTDTQYF.

Here the CDR3 reads CASSLGDRYTEAFF. CDR3 DNA: TGTGCCAGCAGCTTGGGGGACAGGTACACTGAAGCTTTCTTT. This sequence joins TRBV5-6 and TRBJ1-1; TRBD1 agrees at 8 bases. CDR1 is SGHDT, CDR2 YYEEEE, per germline. The junction had 1 base not matched to a gene; V was cut back by 0 bases and J by 3 bases. The CDR3 spans 14 residues.

In DNA form, the CDR3 reads TGCGCCAGCAGCCGTGCTAGCCTTCCAACAGATACGCAGTATTTT. It codes for CASSRASLPTDTQYF. The rearrangement joins TRBV5-1 to TRBJ2-3, with D tentatively TRBD2 (5 bases). Germline CDR1 reads SGHRS; CDR2 reads YFSETQ. Trimming shortened V by 4 bases and J by 3 bases, and 15 bases separated the two germline ends. This CDR3 has 15 amino acids.

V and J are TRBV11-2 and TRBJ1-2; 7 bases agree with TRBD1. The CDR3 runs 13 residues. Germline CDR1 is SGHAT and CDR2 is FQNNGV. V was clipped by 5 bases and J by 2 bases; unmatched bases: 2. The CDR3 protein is CASSQGQNYGYTF. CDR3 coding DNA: TGTGCCAGCAGCCAGGGACAGAACTATGGCTACACCTTC.

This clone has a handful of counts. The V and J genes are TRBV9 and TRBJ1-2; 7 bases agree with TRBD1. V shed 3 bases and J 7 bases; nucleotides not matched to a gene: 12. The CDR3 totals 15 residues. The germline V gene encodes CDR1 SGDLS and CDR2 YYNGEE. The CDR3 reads CASSDDRVIVGGYTF. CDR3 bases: TGTGCCAGCAGCGACGACAGGGTCATCGTTGGTGGCTACACCTTC.

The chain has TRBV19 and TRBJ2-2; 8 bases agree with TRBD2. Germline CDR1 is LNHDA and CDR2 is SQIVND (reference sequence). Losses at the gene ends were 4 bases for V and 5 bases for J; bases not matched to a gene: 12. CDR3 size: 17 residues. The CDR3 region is CASSRLLLAGGTGELFF. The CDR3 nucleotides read TGTGCCAGTAGTAGGCTGTTGCTAGCGGGTGGGACCGGGGAGCTGTTTTTT.

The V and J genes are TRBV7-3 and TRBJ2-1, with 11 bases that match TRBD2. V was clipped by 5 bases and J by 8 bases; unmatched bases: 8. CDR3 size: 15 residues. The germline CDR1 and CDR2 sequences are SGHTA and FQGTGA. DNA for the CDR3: TGTGCCAGCAGCAGAGGGACTAGCGGAGGCCATGAGCAGTTCTTC. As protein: CASSRGTSGGHEQFF.

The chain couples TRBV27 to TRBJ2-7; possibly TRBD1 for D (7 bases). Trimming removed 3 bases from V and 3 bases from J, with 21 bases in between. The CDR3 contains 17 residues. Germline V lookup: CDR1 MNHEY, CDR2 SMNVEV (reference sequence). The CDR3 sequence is CASSLAGGTGYSYEQYF. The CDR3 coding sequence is TGTGCCAGCAGTTTGGCAGGGGGGACGGGTTACAGCTACGAGCAGTACTTC.

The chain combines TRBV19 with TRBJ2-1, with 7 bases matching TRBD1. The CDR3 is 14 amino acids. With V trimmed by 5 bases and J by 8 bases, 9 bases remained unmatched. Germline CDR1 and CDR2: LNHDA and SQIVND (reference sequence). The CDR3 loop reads CASSEGQSWDEQFF. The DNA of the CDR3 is TGTGCCAGTAGTGAGGGACAGTCCTGGGATGAGCAGTTCTTC.

The CDR3 DNA reads as TGTGCCAGCGGACGACAGATCCCGAACACTGAAGCTTTCTTT. This encodes CASGRQIPNTEAFF. The chain carries TRBV6-5 and TRBJ1-1; maybe TRBD1 (5 bases). The CDR3 runs 14 residues. The V and J ends lost 8 bases and 1 base respectively, with 14 bases between them. The germline gives CDR1 MNHEY, CDR2 SVGAGI.

CDR3 nucleotide sequence: TGCGCCAGCAGCTTGGGGGCAGCCTGGAGGTCCGGGGAGCTGTTTTTT. Translating it yields CASSLGAAWRSGELFF. The chain is built from TRBV5-1 and TRBJ2-2, with D perhaps TRBD2 (5 bases). The CDR3 is 16 amino acids. The V and J ends lost 0 bases and 6 bases respectively, with 15 bases between them. Germline CDR1 is SGHRS and CDR2 is YFSETQ.

The CDR3 DNA reads TGCGCCAGCAGCCAACAATCTAGGTCAGTTGAAGCTTTCTTT. Translated: CASSQQSRSVEAFF. The rearrangement uses TRBV4-1 and TRBJ1-1, with D uncertain. V lost 2 bases and J lost 7, with 14 bases in between. The CDR3 extends over 14 amino acids. Germline assignment: CDR1 MGHRA and CDR2 YSYEKL.

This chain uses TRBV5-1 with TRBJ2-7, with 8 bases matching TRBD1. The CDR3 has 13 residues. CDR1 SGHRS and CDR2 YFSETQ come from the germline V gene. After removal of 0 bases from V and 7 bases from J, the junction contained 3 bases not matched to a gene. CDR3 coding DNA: TGCGCCAGCAGCTTGGGCGACAGGGGAGAGCAGTACTTC. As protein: CASSLGDRGEQYF.

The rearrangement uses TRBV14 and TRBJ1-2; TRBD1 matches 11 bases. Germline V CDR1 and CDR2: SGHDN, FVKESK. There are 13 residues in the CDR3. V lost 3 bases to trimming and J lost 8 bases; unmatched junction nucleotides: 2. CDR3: CASSHRTGGGYTF. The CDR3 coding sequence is TGTGCCAGCAGCCATCGGACAGGGGGCGGCTACACCTTC.

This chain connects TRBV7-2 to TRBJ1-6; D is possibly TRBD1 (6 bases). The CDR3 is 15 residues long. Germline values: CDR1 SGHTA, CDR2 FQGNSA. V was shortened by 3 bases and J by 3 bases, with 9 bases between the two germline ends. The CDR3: CASSFETGYNSPLHF. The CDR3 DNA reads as TGTGCCAGCAGCTTCGAGACAGGCTATAATTCACCCCTCCACTTT. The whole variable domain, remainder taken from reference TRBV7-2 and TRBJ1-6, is GAGVSQSPSNKVTEKGKDVELRCDPISGHTALYWYRQSLGQGLEFLIYFQGNSAPDKSGLPSDRFSAERTGGSVSTLTIQRTQQEDSAVYLCASSFETGYNSPLHFGNGTRLTVT.